This note documents a single T cell receptor (beta chain) sequence. CDR1 is LNHDA and CDR2 is SQIVND in the germline V gene (reference sequence). CDR3 length: 16 amino acids. V was cut by 7 bases and J by 1 base, with 17 bases left in between. These data are taken from a study of blood T cell repertoires in COVID-19. About the research overall: Acute and convalescent COVID-19 specimens originated in the United States, Italy and Spain. The cDNA or gDNA used as material had been derived from T cells, B-cell-depleted T cells, or PBMCs.

In the source study's methods: From reference gene primer amplification, estimates of nucleated cell counts were derived. TCRdb keeps only in-frame clones here, not all; method: immunoSEQ multiplex PCR. V, J and clone size were drawn from that table, and D and trimming were deduced from the DNA. The sample has approximately 190,000 clones; roughly 80% are singletons. The sequencing input was peripheral blood. This TCR came from a woman aged 40 to 49 with acute or convalescent COVID-19. The chain joins TRBV19 to TRBJ1-3, with a tentative D call TRBD1 (5 bases). CDR3 loop: CASKGWQGRSGNTIYF. In DNA form, the CDR3 reads TGTGCCAGTAAAGGTTGGCAGGGAAGGTCTGGAAACACCATATATTTT.